Presented here are 10 T cell receptor beta chains from one specimen sequenced in a study of T cell responses to AZD1222 COVID-19 vaccine. Generated by immunoSEQ multiplex PCR, the TCRdb table keeps only in-frame clones and is missing some. The profile shows fewer than 110,000 clones, around 90% of them singletons. Sample: peripheral blood, taken on day 0 of AZD1222 vaccination. The source is an adult in good health.

CDR3 nucleotides: TGTGCCAGTATGAAGGTAGGCGGATCTGGATACTACACCTTC. Translated: CASMKVGGSGYYTF. The chain is built from TRBV19 and TRBJ1-2, with D hard to call. Germline-derived CDR1 and CDR2 are LNHDA and SQIVND (reference sequence). Between the trimmed V and J ends, which lost 7 bases and 10 bases, there was a span of 22 bases. The CDR3 is 14 amino acids.

As regards this clone: The same CDR3 arises from other DNA sequences in this sample as well. This sequence joins TRBV9 and TRBJ1-1, with D tentatively TRBD1 (6 bases). Germline V gene sequence: CDR1 SGDLS, CDR2 YYNGEE. The V and J ends lost 7 bases and 2 bases respectively, with 9 bases between them. CDR3 size: 12 residues. Here the CDR3 reads CASRGGNTEAFF. CDR3 nucleotide sequence: TGTGCCAGCCGGGGGGGCAACACTGAAGCTTTCTTT.

The rearrangement links TRBV7-9 to TRBJ2-7; D is ambiguous. CDR1 is SEHNR and CDR2 is FQNEAQ in the germline V gene (reference sequence). The CDR3 length is 16 residues. V was trimmed by 5 bases and J by 0 bases, leaving 17 bases between them. The CDR3 region has the DNA TGTGCCAGCAGCCCTACCAATGTACAGCGCTCCTACGAGCAGTACTTC. Its translation: CASSPTNVQRSYEQYF.

The chain employs TRBV9 and TRBJ2-5, with D perhaps matching TRBD2 (6 bases). This CDR3 contains 13 residues. CDR1 SGDLS and CDR2 YYNGEE come from the germline V gene. Trimming removed 5 bases from V and 1 base from J, with 9 bases in between. The chain's CDR3 is CASRGDFQETQYF. In DNA form, the CDR3 reads TGTGCCAGCAGAGGGGACTTCCAAGAGACCCAGTACTTC.

The rearrangement links TRBV30 to TRBJ1-5; D unresolved. Germline V lookup: CDR1 GTSNPN, CDR2 SVGIG (reference sequence). V lost 0 bases and J lost 8, with 11 bases in between. The CDR3 covers 13 residues. CDR3 sequence (DNA): TGTGCCTGGAGTGTTGGGTCTCCTAAGCCCCAGCATTTT. As protein: CAWSVGSPKPQHF.

This chain uses TRBV3-1 (or the pseudogene TRBV3-2) with TRBJ2-7, with D possibly TRBD2 on 6 matching bases. Germline V gene sequence: CDR1 LGHDT, CDR2 YNNKEL (reference sequence). This CDR3 region has 10 residues. V lost 8 bases and J lost 4, with 6 bases in between. CDR3 sequence (DNA): TGTGCCAGCGGGACTTACGAGCAGTACTTC. This translates into CASGTYEQYF.

The chain uses TRBV2 and TRBJ1-5, with D perhaps TRBD1 (5 bases). The CDR3 is 17 amino acids. Germline values: CDR1 SNHLY, CDR2 FYNNEI. V was trimmed by 6 bases and J by 2 bases, leaving 20 bases between them. The CDR3 is CASRRQRGGGGNQPQHF. The CDR3 DNA reads as TGTGCCAGCAGAAGGCAACGCGGGGGAGGGGGCAATCAGCCCCAGCATTTT. The whole variable domain, remainder taken from reference TRBV2 and TRBJ1-5, is EPEVTQTPSHQVTQMGQEVILRCVPISNHLYFYWYRQILGQKVEFLVSFYNNEISEKSEIFDDQFSVERPDGSNFTLKIRSTKLEDSAMYFCASRRQRGGGGNQPQHFGDGTRLSIL.

This rearrangement joins TRBV14 to TRBJ2-3; D not resolved. The CDR3 contains 11 residues. The V and J ends lost 0 bases and 8 bases respectively, with 3 bases between them. Germline V lookup: CDR1 SGHDN, CDR2 FVKESK. The CDR3 spells CASSQEVTQYF. In DNA form, the CDR3 reads TGTGCCAGCAGCCAAGAAGTTACGCAGTATTTT.

This clone has just one count. This chain joins TRBV6-4 and TRBJ2-2, with D possibly being TRBD1 (5 bases). The CDR3 contains 14 residues. Germline V CDR1 and CDR2: MRHNA, SNTAGT. Trimming took 6 bases from V and 2 from J, leaving 10 bases between them. CDR3 protein: CASSLQGNTGELFF. The CDR3 nucleotides read TGTGCCAGCAGCCTTCAGGGAAACACCGGGGAGCTGTTTTTT.

The chain is built from TRBV4-1 and TRBJ2-3; TRBD2 matches at 10 bases. CDR1 is MGHRA, CDR2 YSYEKL, per germline. This CDR3 has 19 residues. J was trimmed by 3 bases and V by 2 bases; bases with no gene match: 14. CDR3 coding DNA: TGCGCCAGCAGCCAAATATATCAGCGGGGGGGCAGTGGTACAGATACGCAGTATTTT. This encodes CASSQIYQRGGSGTDTQYF.